This T cell receptor (beta chain) was identified during a study of cytomegalovirus exposure and HLA in healthy donors. As for the study in general: Drawn from HLA-typed donors, around 85 million unique TCRs were held in an early data release.

The donors (healthy individuals) were bone marrow donors. The PCR used 60 Vbeta and 13 Jbeta primers. Data came from immunoSEQ multiplex PCR; TCRdb stores just in-frame clones and leaves some out. The top ten clones hold roughly 10% of a sample with under 200,000 clones, around 80% of them seen once. Germline CDR1 LNHNV, CDR2 YYDKDF (reference sequence). This CDR3 comprises 15 residues. Trimming cost V 1 base and J 10 bases; bases outside gene matches: 9. About this clone itself: Antigen specificity is unknown.

Study-level points and caveats: A later analysis linked a missense variant in DCLRE1C to the trimming of TCR beta V and J genes. Further analysis, carried out later, found HLA-associated TCR beta chains more clonally expanded than equally common other chains.

This TCR derives from a man aged 18 to 29 in good health and CMV-seropositive. The chain uses TRBV15 and TRBJ2-2; 7 bases agree with TRBD1. Input material: PBMCs. The CDR3 loop reads CATSRARTGGMELFF. The CDR3 nucleotides are TGTGCCACCAGCAGAGCCCGGACAGGTGGGATGGAGCTGTTTTTT.